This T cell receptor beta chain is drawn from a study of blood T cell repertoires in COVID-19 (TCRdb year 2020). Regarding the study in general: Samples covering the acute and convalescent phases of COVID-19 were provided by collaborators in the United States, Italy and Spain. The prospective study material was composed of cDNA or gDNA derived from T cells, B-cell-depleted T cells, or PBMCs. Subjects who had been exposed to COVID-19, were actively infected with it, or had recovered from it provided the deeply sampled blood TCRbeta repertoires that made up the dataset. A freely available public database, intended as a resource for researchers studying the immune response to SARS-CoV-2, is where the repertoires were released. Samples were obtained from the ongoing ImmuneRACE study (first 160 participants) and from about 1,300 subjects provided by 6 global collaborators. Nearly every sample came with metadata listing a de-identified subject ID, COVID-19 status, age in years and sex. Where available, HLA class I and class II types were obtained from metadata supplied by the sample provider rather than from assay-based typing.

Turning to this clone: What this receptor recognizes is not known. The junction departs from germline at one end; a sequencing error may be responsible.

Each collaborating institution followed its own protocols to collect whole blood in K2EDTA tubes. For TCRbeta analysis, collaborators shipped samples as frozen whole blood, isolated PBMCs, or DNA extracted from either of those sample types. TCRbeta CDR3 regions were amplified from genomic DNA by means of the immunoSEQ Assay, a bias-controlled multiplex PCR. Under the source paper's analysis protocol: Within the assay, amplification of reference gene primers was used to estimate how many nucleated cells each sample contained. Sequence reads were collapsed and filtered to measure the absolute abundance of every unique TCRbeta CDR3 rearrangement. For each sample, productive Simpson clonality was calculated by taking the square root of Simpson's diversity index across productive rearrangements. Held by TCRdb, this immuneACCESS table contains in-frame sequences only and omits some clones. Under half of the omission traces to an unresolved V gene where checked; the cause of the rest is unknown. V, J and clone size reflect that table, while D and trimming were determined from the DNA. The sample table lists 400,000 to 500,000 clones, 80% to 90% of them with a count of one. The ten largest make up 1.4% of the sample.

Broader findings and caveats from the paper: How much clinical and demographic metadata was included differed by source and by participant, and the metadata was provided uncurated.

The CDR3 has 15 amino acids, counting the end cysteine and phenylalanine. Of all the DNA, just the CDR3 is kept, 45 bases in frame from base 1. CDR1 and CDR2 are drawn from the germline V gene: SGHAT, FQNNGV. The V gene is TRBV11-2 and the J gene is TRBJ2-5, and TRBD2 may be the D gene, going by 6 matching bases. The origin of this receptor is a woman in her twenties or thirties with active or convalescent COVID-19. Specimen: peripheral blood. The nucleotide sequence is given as TGTGCCAGCACCTTAGGACTATCAGAGTCAGAGACCCAGTACTTC. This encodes CASTLGLSESETQYF.